The 4 T cell receptor beta chains listed next were all sequenced from one sample in a study of blood T cell repertoires in COVID-19. Here immunoSEQ multiplex PCR was the method, and the copy in TCRdb shows in-frame clones only, minus some. This sample yields about 110,000 clones, of which 55% to 75% are seen a single time; more than 1.5% belongs to the top ten. The sample comprised peripheral blood. These receptors originate from a woman between 35 and 50 years old with acute or convalescent COVID-19.

In this sample, this clone turned up once. The V call is TRBV19, the J call TRBJ2-7; maybe TRBD1 (6 bases). Between the trimmed V and J ends, which lost 6 bases and 4 bases, there was a span of 16 bases. The V gene's germline CDR1 is LNHDA and CDR2 SQIVND (reference sequence). The CDR3 runs to 14 residues. The CDR3 region is CASSKDRQRYEQYF. The DNA of the CDR3 is TGTGCCAGTAGCAAAGACAGGCAGCGATACGAGCAGTACTTC.

The rearrangement joins TRBV3-1 (or the pseudogene TRBV3-2) to TRBJ1-6; TRBD1 might be the D (6 bases). Trimming cost V 5 bases and J 0 bases, with 23 bases left between them. The CDR3 sequence is 20 residues long. The germline CDR1 and CDR2 sequences are LGHDT and YNNKEL (reference sequence). The CDR3 protein is CASSKLTGSVTSSYNSPLHF. The CDR3 coding sequence is TGTGCCAGCAGCAAACTGACAGGCTCGGTAACTAGCTCCTATAATTCACCCCTCCACTTT.

The gene calls are TRBV30 and TRBJ2-2; TRBD1 matches 11 bases. Germline lookup yields CDR1 GTSNPN and CDR2 SVGIG (reference sequence). The CDR3 is 15 residues long. The V segment lost 3 bases and the J segment 5 bases; nucleotides outside the gene matches: 5. The CDR3 spells CAWSQGQGGTGELFF. CDR3 coding DNA: TGTGCCTGGAGCCAGGGACAGGGGGGGACCGGGGAGCTGTTTTTT.

This chain joins TRBV9 and TRBJ2-5, with D perhaps matching TRBD2 (5 bases). The CDR3 covers 14 residues. CDR1 SGDLS and CDR2 YYNGEE come from the germline V gene. V was clipped by 0 bases and J by 5 bases, with 11 bases between them. This chain's CDR3 is CASSVAHREETQYF. Here the CDR3 DNA reads TGTGCCAGCAGCGTAGCTCATAGGGAGGAGACCCAGTACTTC.